A selection of T cell receptor beta chains follows, all from one sample in a study of OX40 agonist ivuxolimab in advanced cancers. Sequencing was performed with immunoSEQ multiplex PCR; in TCRdb, only in-frame clones are kept and a portion is missing. The sample has over 30,000 clones, approximately 80% seen once. Sequencing used CD4+ or CD8+ T cells sorted from blood, obtained in a trial of the OX40 agonist ivuxolimab. These receptors came from an adult with an advanced solid tumor such as melanoma, head and neck, liver or kidney cancer. CDR3s include the opening cysteine and the closing phenylalanine or tryptophan. A D gene is named only where the DNA matches it firmly. Some rows mark clone size as missing; the rest say once, few, many or name a class of expanded clone.

j_call v_call d_call clone_size cdr3_aa cdr3_nt
TRBJ2-5 TRBV21-1 . . CASSKVENTQETQYF TGTGCCAGCAGCAAAGTTGAGAACACCCAAGAGACCCAGTACTTC
TRBJ1-6 TRBV6-5 . . CASSLVETRNSPLHF TGTGCCAGCAGCCTTGTGGAAACCCGCAATTCACCCCTCCACTTT
TRBJ2-1 TRBV10-2 TRBD2 . CATTIVEASGKDEQFF TGCGCCACGACAATAGTTGAGGCTAGCGGGAAGGATGAGCAGTTCTTC
TRBJ2-3 TRBV4-3 . . CASSQETGGIIADTQYF TGCGCCAGCAGCCAAGAGACGGGTGGTATTATAGCAGATACGCAGTATTTT
TRBJ1-5 TRBV7-9 . . CASSPNDRNQPQHF TGTGCCAGCAGCCCAAACGACAGGAATCAGCCCCAGCATTTT
TRBJ2-5 TRBV5-1 TRBD1 . CASSYRSGTGGETQYF TGCGCCAGCAGCTATAGGTCCGGGACAGGGGGAGAGACCCAGTACTTC
TRBJ1-5 TRBV6-5 . . CASSYSRNSNQPQHF TGTGCCAGCAGTTACTCGAGGAATAGCAATCAGCCCCAGCATTTT
TRBJ2-7 TRBV6-1 . . CASSSQGTASYEQYF TGTGCCAGCAGTTCCCAGGGGACTGCGTCCTACGAGCAGTACTTC
TRBJ2-1 TRBV4-3 . few CASSRENEQFF TGCGCCAGCAGCCGAGAGAATGAGCAGTTCTTC
TRBJ2-7 TRBV5-1 TRBD2 . CASSSTVVAGGYEQYF TGCGCCAGCAGCTCTACGGTTGTAGCGGGTGGGTACGAGCAGTACTTC
TRBJ1-1 TRBV28 . . CASSGGPMNTEAFF TGTGCCAGCTCGGGGGGACCAATGAACACTGAAGCTTTCTTT
TRBJ2-1 TRBV7-2 TRBD1 . CASSPGQGRANEQFF TGTGCCAGCAGCCCGGGACAGGGGAGGGCCAATGAGCAGTTCTTC
TRBJ2-2 TRBV19 TRBD2 . CASTLLASYTGELFF TGTGCCAGTACCCTACTAGCGAGCTACACCGGGGAGCTGTTTTTT
TRBJ2-5 TRBV2 . . CASLRAPRQETQYF TGTGCCAGTCTCCGGGCCCCGAGGCAAGAGACCCAGTACTTC
TRBJ2-3 TRBV30 TRBD2 . CAWSRGSSGGGDTQYF TGTGCCTGGAGTCGGGGGTCTAGCGGGGGAGGAGATACGCAGTATTTT
TRBJ1-6 TRBV7-9 . . CASSFNGRNSPLHF TGTGCCAGCAGCTTTAATGGGCGGAATTCACCCCTCCACTTT
TRBJ2-5 TRBV28 TRBD2 . CASSLPGGSSETQYF TGTGCCAGCAGTTTACCGGGAGGAAGCTCAGAGACCCAGTACTTC
TRBJ2-1 TRBV5-6 . . CASSLSQGSYNEQFF TGTGCCAGCAGCTTGTCGCAGGGATCTTACAATGAGCAGTTCTTC
TRBJ2-1 TRBV4-1 TRBD2 . CASSQDTSGGPSNEQFF TGCGCCAGCAGCCAAGATACCAGCGGGGGCCCCTCCAATGAGCAGTTCTTC
TRBJ2-5 TRBV12-5 TRBD2 . CASARGSASGLWETQYF TGTGCTAGTGCCCGTGGTTCGGCTAGCGGGCTTTGGGAGACCCAGTACTTC